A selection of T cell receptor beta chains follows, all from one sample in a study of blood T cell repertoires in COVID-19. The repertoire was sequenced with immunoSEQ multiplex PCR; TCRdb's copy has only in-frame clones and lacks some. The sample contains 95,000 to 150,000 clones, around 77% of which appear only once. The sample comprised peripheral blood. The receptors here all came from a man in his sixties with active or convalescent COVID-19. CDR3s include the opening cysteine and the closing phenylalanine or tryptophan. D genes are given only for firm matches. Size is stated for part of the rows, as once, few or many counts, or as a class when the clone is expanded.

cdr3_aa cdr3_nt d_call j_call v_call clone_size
CASSQEGTGTDEQYF TGTGCCAGCAGCCAAGAAGGGACAGGGACCGACGAGCAGTACTTC TRBD1 TRBJ2-7 TRBV3-1/TRBV3-2 once
CASSVGGRGQETQYF TGTGCCAGCAGCGTAGGGGGCAGGGGCCAAGAGACCCAGTACTTC NA TRBJ2-5 TRBV9 NA
CASSYKPNYEQYF TGTGCCAGCAGTTATAAGCCCAACTACGAGCAGTACTTC NA TRBJ2-7 TRBV6-2/TRBV6-3 NA
CASSYSRTSGLYEQYF TGTGCCAGCAGTTACTCCCGGACTAGCGGGCTATACGAGCAGTACTTC TRBD2 TRBJ2-7 TRBV6-2/TRBV6-3 NA
CSVGQDYEQYF TGCAGCGTTGGACAGGACTACGAGCAGTACTTC NA TRBJ2-7 TRBV29-1 NA
CSVPRDRVHEQFF TGCAGCGTCCCTCGGGACAGGGTTCATGAGCAGTTCTTC TRBD1 TRBJ2-1 TRBV29-1 NA
CASSMIAGGELFF TGTGCCAGTAGTATGATAGCGGGCGGGGAGCTGTTTTTT TRBD2 TRBJ2-2 TRBV19 many
CASSLETGGQNSPLHF TGTGCCAGCAGTTTAGAGACAGGGGGTCAGAATTCACCCCTCCACTTT TRBD1 TRBJ1-6 TRBV28 NA
CASSFDRGPLNF TGTGCCAGCAGCTTCGACAGGGGCCCTCTGAATTTC TRBD1 TRBJ2-7 TRBV5-4 NA
CASSEGAWNSPLHF TGTGCCAGCAGCGAGGGGGCGTGGAACTCACCCCTCCACTTT TRBD1 TRBJ1-6 TRBV7-8 few
CATSRTTTFREGYTF TGTGCCACCAGCAGAACAACAACTTTTAGGGAGGGCTACACCTTC NA TRBJ1-2 TRBV15 NA
CASSRDSNYGYTF TGTGCCAGCAGCCGGGACAGCAACTATGGCTACACCTTC TRBD1 TRBJ1-2 TRBV3-1/TRBV3-2 NA
CASSDRGRGGTADEQFF TGTGCCAGTAGTGACAGGGGGCGAGGCGGGACGGCCGATGAGCAGTTCTTC TRBD1 TRBJ2-1 TRBV19 NA
CASSFFTNTEAFF TGTGCCAGCAGTTTTTTCACAAACACTGAAGCTTTCTTT NA TRBJ1-1 TRBV28 NA
CASTPGQNNEKLFF TGTGCCAGCACCCCGGGACAAAATAATGAAAAACTGTTTTTT NA TRBJ1-4 TRBV11-2 NA
CASRTGTGQFYEQYF TGTGCCAGTAGAACCGGGACAGGACAATTCTACGAGCAGTACTTC TRBD1 TRBJ2-7 TRBV9 once
CASSSTGFSYEQYF TGTGCCAGCAGTTCGACTGGTTTCTCCTACGAGCAGTACTTC NA TRBJ2-7 TRBV28 NA
CASSYSWGRVDGYTF TGTGCCAGCAGTTACTCATGGGGCAGGGTGGATGGCTACACCTTC NA TRBJ1-2 TRBV6-5 NA
CASSQAAGEVGELFF TGTGCCAGCAGCCAAGCAGCGGGAGAGGTCGGGGAGCTGTTTTTT TRBD2 TRBJ2-2 TRBV3-1/TRBV3-2 NA
CASSLWAPPDYTF TGTGCCAGCAGTTTATGGGCTCCGCCTGACTACACCTTC NA TRBJ1-2 TRBV28 NA
CAIRPISPTNTGELFF TGTGCCATCAGGCCGATAAGCCCTACTAACACCGGGGAGCTGTTTTTT NA TRBJ2-2 TRBV10-3 NA
CASHTGLPVNTEAFF TGTGCCAGCCATACCGGGTTGCCAGTGAACACTGAAGCTTTCTTT NA TRBJ1-1 TRBV6-5 NA
CASSARQGARSNQPQHF TGTGCCAGCAGCGCTAGACAGGGGGCGAGGAGCAATCAGCCCCAGCATTTT TRBD1 TRBJ1-5 TRBV6-2/TRBV6-3 NA
CASSSTTQLAGGTQYF TGTGCCAGCAGCTCTACTACCCAACTAGCGGGAGGGACGCAGTATTTT TRBD2 TRBJ2-3 TRBV7-6 NA
CASSLDGGMAFF TGTGCCAGCAGCTTAGATGGGGGGATGGCTTTCTTT NA TRBJ1-1 TRBV7-3 once
CASRSQRDRTDTQYF TGTGCAAGTCGCTCCCAGCGGGATAGAACAGATACGCAGTATTTT NA TRBJ2-3 TRBV12-2 NA
CASSYREGDYGYTF TGTGCCAGCAGCTACAGGGAGGGGGACTATGGCTACACCTTC NA TRBJ1-2 TRBV7-9 NA
CASSEPFTDTQYF TGTGCCAGCAGTGAACCTTTCACAGATACGCAGTATTTT NA TRBJ2-3 TRBV25-1 once
CSANLGGNTIYF TGCAGCGCCAACCTAGGAGGAAACACCATATATTTT NA TRBJ1-3 TRBV29-1 NA
CASSLHSGNTGELFF TGTGCCAGCAGCCTCCATAGTGGGAACACCGGGGAGCTGTTTTTT NA TRBJ2-2 TRBV7-2 NA
CAISGETSTDTQYF TGTGCCATTAGCGGGGAAACTAGCACAGATACGCAGTATTTT TRBD2 TRBJ2-3 TRBV10-3 once
CASSRTGAGYTF TGTGCCAGCAGTCGGACAGGCGCTGGCTACACCTTC TRBD1 TRBJ1-2 TRBV28 NA
CASSRPLSSAPKPSQETQYF TGTGCCAGCAGCCGTCCCCTATCTAGCGCCCCAAAGCCGTCCCAAGAGACCCAGTACTTC NA TRBJ2-5 TRBV7-8 NA
CASSLATGGDGQPQHF TGTGCCAGCAGCTTAGCTACAGGGGGCGATGGTCAGCCCCAGCATTTT TRBD1 TRBJ1-5 TRBV7-6 NA